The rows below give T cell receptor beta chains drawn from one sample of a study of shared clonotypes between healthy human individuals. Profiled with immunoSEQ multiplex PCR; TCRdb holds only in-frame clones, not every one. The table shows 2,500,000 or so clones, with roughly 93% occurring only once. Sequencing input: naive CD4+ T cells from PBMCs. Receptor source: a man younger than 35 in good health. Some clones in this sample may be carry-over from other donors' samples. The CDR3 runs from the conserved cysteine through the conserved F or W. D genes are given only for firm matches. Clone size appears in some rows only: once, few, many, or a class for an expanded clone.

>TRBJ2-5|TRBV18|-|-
TGTGCCAGCTCACCACGGGACCAAATACAAGAGACCCAGTACTTC
CASSPRDQIQETQYF
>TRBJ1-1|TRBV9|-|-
TGTGCCAGCAGCGTAGGAGGGCACTCAGCAAGCGGGAACACTGAAGCTTTCTTT
CASSVGGHSASGNTEAFF
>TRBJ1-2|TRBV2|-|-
TGTGCCAGCAGTGAAACAGGCAACTATGGCTACACCTTC
CASSETGNYGYTF
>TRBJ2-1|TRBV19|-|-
TGTGCCAGTAGTACCAACTACAATGAGCAGTTCTTC
CASSTNYNEQFF
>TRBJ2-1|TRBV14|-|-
TGTGCCAGCAGATCATACATCTACAATGAGCAGTTCTTC
CASRSYIYNEQFF
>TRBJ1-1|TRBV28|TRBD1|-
TGTGCCAGCAGCTCGCCGGGACAGCCAAGGAACACTGAAGCTTTCTTT
CASSSPGQPRNTEAFF
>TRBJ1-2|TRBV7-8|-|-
TGTGCCAGCAGCTTAGCGTCGCCGGCCACTAACTATGGCTACACCTTC
CASSLASPATNYGYTF
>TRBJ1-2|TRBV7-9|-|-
TGTGCCAGCAGCCCTTGGCCTAGGCCCCCCCATAACTATGGCTACACCTTC
CASSPWPRPPHNYGYTF
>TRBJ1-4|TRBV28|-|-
TGTGCCAGCAGTCTGACCGATCAGGAAAAACTGTTTTTT
CASSLTDQEKLFF
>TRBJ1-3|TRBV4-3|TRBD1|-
TGCGCCAGCAGCCAAGGGCGTAGGACAGGCACGGGAAACACCATATATTTT
CASSQGRRTGTGNTIYF
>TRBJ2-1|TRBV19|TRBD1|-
TGTGCCAGTAGTCGGCCGAGGGGGCCCTACAATGAGCAGTTCTTC
CASSRPRGPYNEQFF
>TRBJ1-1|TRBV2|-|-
TGTGCCAGCAAAAGGACGGGGAACACTGAAGCTTTCTTT
CASKRTGNTEAFF
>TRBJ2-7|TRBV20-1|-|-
TGCAGTGCTAGACGGGAGCCCGAGCAGTACTTC
CSARREPEQYF
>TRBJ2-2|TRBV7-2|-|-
TGTGCCAGCAGCTTAAGTACCGGGGAGCTGTTTTTT
CASSLSTGELFF
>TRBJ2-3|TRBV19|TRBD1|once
TGTGCCAGTAGTGTTTGGGACAGCAAAACGGGGCATACGCAGTATTTT
CASSVWDSKTGHTQYF
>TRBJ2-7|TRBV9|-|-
TGTGCGATCGGCGGGTCCTACGAGCAGTACTTC
CAIGGSYEQYF
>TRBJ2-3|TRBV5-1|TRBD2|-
TGCGCCAGCGCGGTCGGGGCGGGAGGGAGCACAGATACGCAGTATTTT
CASAVGAGGSTDTQYF
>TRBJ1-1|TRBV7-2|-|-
TGTGCCAGCAGCCTGCAGGGGAACACTGAAGCTTTCTTT
CASSLQGNTEAFF
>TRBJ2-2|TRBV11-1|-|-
TGTGCCAGCAGCTTAGCCGGGACCACCACCGGGGAGCTGTTTTTT
CASSLAGTTTGELFF
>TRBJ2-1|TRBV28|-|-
TGTGCCAGCCGCGGCGGCTCCTACAATGAGCAGTTCTTC
CASRGGSYNEQFF
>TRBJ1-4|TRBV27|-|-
TGTGCCAGCAGTTTTGGTTCTAATGAAAAACTGTTTTTT
CASSFGSNEKLFF
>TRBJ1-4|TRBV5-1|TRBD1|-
TGCGCCAGCAGCCTAATACAGGGGGAGGGTGAAAAACTGTTTTTT
CASSLIQGEGEKLFF
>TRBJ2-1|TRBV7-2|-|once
TGTGCCAGCAGCTTGGTGGGGAGCTCCTACAATGAGCAGTTCTTC
CASSLVGSSYNEQFF
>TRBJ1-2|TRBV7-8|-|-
TGTGCCAGCAGCTTCGAGGGAGTAATAGGCTACACCTTC
CASSFEGVIGYTF
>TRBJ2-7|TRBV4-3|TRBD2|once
TGCGCCAGCAGCCTAAATAGGGGAGGGACTAGCGGGAGTTACGAGCAGTACTTC
CASSLNRGGTSGSYEQYF
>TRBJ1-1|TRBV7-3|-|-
TGTGCCAGCAGCTTATCCCCGGGCGCGCACACTGAAGCTTTCTTT
CASSLSPGAHTEAFF
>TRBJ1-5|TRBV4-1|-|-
TGCGCCAGCAGCCCCACCGCGGGGGTTGGGGTTTTTAGCAATCAGCCCCAGCATTTT
CASSPTAGVGVFSNQPQHF
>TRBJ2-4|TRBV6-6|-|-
TGTGCCAGCAGTTCCCCCTTGACAGGAAACATTCAGTACTTC
CASSSPLTGNIQYF
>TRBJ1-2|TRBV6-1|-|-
TGTGCCAGCAGTGAAGCTCACCCAAACTATGGCTACACCTTC
CASSEAHPNYGYTF
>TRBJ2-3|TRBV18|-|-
TGTGCCAGCTCACCCGGGATCCGGAGCACAGATACGCAGTATTTT
CASSPGIRSTDTQYF